This T cell receptor (beta chain) was recorded in a study of blood T cell repertoires in COVID-19. As for the study in general: Spain, Italy and the United States supplied samples that represented acute and convalescent COVID-19. PBMCs, B-cell-depleted T cells, or T cells provided the cDNA or gDNA that made up the material.

Authors' data handling: Estimation of nucleated cell counts relied on the amplification of reference gene primers. Libraries were prepared by immunoSEQ multiplex PCR; TCRdb keeps only in-frame clonotypes and omits some of them. The DNA gave D and trimming, while V, J and clone size come from that table. The table includes approximately 76,000 clones, around nine tenths detected once. The TCR comes from a woman aged 55-69 years with acute or convalescent COVID-19. The specimen sequenced was peripheral blood.

Written as DNA, the CDR3 is TGTGCCGGAGGACAGAATGAAGCTTTCTTT. Amino acid sequence: CAGGQNEAFF. The chain joins TRBV30 to TRBJ1-1; maybe TRBD1 (6 bases). CDR3 length: 10 residues. In germline, CDR1 is GTSNPN, CDR2 SVGIG (reference sequence). Trimming stripped 8 bases from V and 7 bases from J, with 11 bases between. The variable domain in full, with the rest retrieved from reference TRBV30 and TRBJ1-1, is SQTIHQWPATLVQPVGSPLSLECTVEGTSNPNLYWYRQAAGRGLQLLFYSVGIGQISSEVPQNLSASRPQDRQFILSSKKLLLSDSGFYLCAGGQNEAFFGQGTRLTVV.